The clone carrying this T cell receptor (beta chain) was seen a single time. Its antigen is as yet unknown. This entry comes from a study of cytomegalovirus exposure and HLA in healthy donors. In the study overall: Researchers found that less than 90% of fewer than 450 genotyped donors fell within the Caucasian-associated ancestry cluster. Study outcomes and limitations: Highly shared variants forming one cluster were likely a sequencing artifact.

PCR primers comprised 60 Vbeta and 13 Jbeta primers. The protocol was immunoSEQ multiplex PCR, while the TCRdb copy is restricted to in-frame clones and leaves out a portion. The sample contains fewer than 150,000 clones, over 70% of which appear only once. The CDR3 is 16 residues long. Trimming took 6 bases from V and 4 from J; bases not matched to a gene: 12. From germline, CDR1 is MNHNY and CDR2 SVGAGI (reference sequence). The chain has TRBV6-6 and TRBJ1-2, with TRBD1 identical over 9 bases. The TCR comes from a male donor in good health and CMV-seronegative. What was sequenced was PBMCs. As DNA, the CDR3 is TGTGCCAGCAGCGACCTGACAGGGGGGATACTCTATGGCTACACCTTC. Its translation: CASSDLTGGILYGYTF.